What follows is one TCR beta chain and its context. The sample holds a few counts of this clonotype. Its antigen is unknown. Qualities for individual bases were not recorded, and no much larger clone is one base off. The data were obtained in a study of identical twins (dated by TCRdb to 2016 to 2018). Regarding the research as a whole: To test whether fetal clonotypes persist, the study used deep sequencing on TCR alpha and beta repertoires from monozygotic twins, unrelated adults of various ages, and cord blood. To rule out contamination, replicate twin experiments were performed at different times with different library preparation protocols. General study outcomes and caveats: In monozygotic twins, out-of-frame TCR alpha sharing was systematically underestimated by recombination models, although the models agreed with sharing between unrelated individuals. Abundant cord blood beta clonotypes had fewer insertions, young adult naive repertoires showed a similar but weaker trend, and memory repertoires showed no such trend. Compared with coincidental sharing between unrelated individuals, out-of-frame TCR alpha sequences shared between twins had an excess of sequences with low generation probability. Because the same donors could not be followed over many years, the conclusions relied on cross-sectional statistical analysis. In beta out-of-frame sequences, excess twin sharing was weaker, because having fewer shared sequences lowered the signal-to-noise ratio. Invariant T cells such as MAIT and iNKT could partly confound zero-insertion analyses, although diverse VJ usage argued against such confounding for most clonotypes.

The library was made by 5' RACE. TCRdb shows the sequencer as Illumina HiSeq 2000. A universal primer binding site was introduced by template switching, and a unique molecular identifier was present in the final cDNA, enabling accurate counting of TCR cDNA molecules. Specific primers in the conserved constant-segment region were used to synthesize first-strand cDNA for the TCR alpha and beta chains. Each cDNA library was double barcoded, with a SMART-Mk sample barcode plus Illumina barcodes, to control for contamination. TruSeq adapter sequences and Illumina sample barcodes were added in two successive PCR steps. The Illumina HiSeq platform was used with custom primers to sequence TCR alpha and beta cDNA libraries. From the authors' description of their analysis: MiGEC processed the raw reads to extract unique molecular identifiers, while MiXCR was used to determine the CDR3 positions. Recombination models were inferred per individual with the repgenHMM and IGoR tools using an EM algorithm. The analysis of shared clonotypes was done with the tcR package in R, with sharing normalized by the product of cloneset sizes. To study raw recombination without the effects of thymic and clonal selection, out-of-frame nonproductive sequences were analyzed. The public reads were run again by TCRdb, first through fastp at Q25 and then through MiXCR, and only productive beta chains were kept. One record per CDR3 amino acid sequence lists the most common genes and DNA. The V and J calls and clone size come from TCRdb's table, not from the authors' own analysis. Across this sample there are roughly 250,000 distinct CDR3 sequences, with 6.5% to 9% seen only once. The ten biggest clones cover under 6.5% of the sample.

All donors were healthy Caucasians. The twin cohort consisted of three pairs of female monozygotic twins, all aged roughly 18 to 29 years. Positive isolation kits from Invitrogen were used to isolate CD4+ and CD8+ T cell populations. According to the germline V gene, CDR1 reads SGHRS and CDR2 reads YFSETQ. For this chain, trimming is 4 bases at the V end and 6 bases at the J end, and the number of junction bases without a gene match is 9. Inclusive of the bounding cysteine and phenylalanine, the CDR3 is 15 residues long. Only the CDR3 DNA stays, 45 bases, in frame from base 1. The same data also contributed to another study, on yellow fever vaccine responses in identical twins. Per the second study: According to the authors, the vaccine-induced T cell response in identical twins seemed to be partly convergent and partly specific to each individual. In identical twins, the study followed T cell clones that responded to the vaccine with precision.

Rearrangement joined TRBV5-1 to TRBJ1-2; the junction holds 10 bases that match TRBD1. Sequencing input: CD8+ T cells sorted from blood. This clonotype was obtained from a woman under 30 in good health. The DNA reads as follows: TGCGCCAGCAGCATGGACAGGGGGTTCCCCCATGGCTACACCTTC. Translated, it gives CASSMDRGFPHGYTF. With all but the CDR3 taken from the reference TRBV5-1 and TRBJ1-2 genes, the full variable domain is: KAGVTQTPRYLIKTRGQQVTLSCSPISGHRSVSWYQQTPGQGLQFLFEYFSETQRNKGNFPGRFSGRQFSNSRSEMNVSTLELGDSALYLCASSMDRGFPHGYTFGSGTRLTVV.